This entry is about one T cell receptor beta chain. These data belong to a study of long-term antiretroviral therapy in people with HIV. Germline-derived CDR1 and CDR2 are SNHLY and FYNNEI. Trimming took off 7 bases at V and 0 bases at J, with 19 bases between the two ends. The CDR3 extends over 17 amino acids. The libraries were made with immunoSEQ v3.0 at survey level. Libraries were prepared by immunoSEQ multiplex PCR; TCRdb keeps only in-frame clonotypes and omits some of them. The sample has more than 15,000 clones, roughly 76% seen once. This receptor was taken from a woman between 50 and 59 years old with HIV. This chain links TRBV2 with TRBJ1-3; the D gene is possibly TRBD1 (5 bases). The material was unsorted PBMCs, obtained 1.5 years before starting antiretroviral therapy. The CDR3 loop is CASTTEGLLGSGNTIYF. CDR3 sequence (DNA): TGTGCCAGCACCACGGAGGGACTTCTAGGCTCTGGAAACACCATATATTTT.